The present entry profiles one TCR beta chain with its context. Its antigen is undetermined. Investigators reverse transcribed all isolated RNA, so they sequenced expressed TCRB transcripts. Data came from immunoSEQ multiplex PCR; TCRdb stores just in-frame clones and leaves some out. The table shows about 340,000 clones, with roughly 12% occurring only once. The data were taken from a study of beta chain features in type 1 diabetes. The study, taken as a whole, reports: Significant though moderate, a shortening of TCRB CDR3s appeared in all four CD4+ subsets of Type 1 diabetes patients.

CDR1 is LNHNV and CDR2 is YYDKDF in the germline V gene (reference sequence). J gave up 8 bases and V 2 bases, and 11 bases lay outside the gene matches. This CDR3 is built from 16 residues. V and J are TRBV15 and TRBJ1-5; 8 bases match TRBD1. This sequence was found in a woman aged 18-29 years with type 1 diabetes. The sample consisted of naive CD4+ T cells from blood. The CDR3 region has the DNA TGTGCCACCAGCAGATTCCGGGACAGGCTCGCCGAGCCCCAGCATTTT. This encodes CATSRFRDRLAEPQHF.